This paragraph reports one T cell receptor beta chain. No antigen is known for it. Base-call qualities are not available, and no considerably larger clone is one nucleotide away. Library construction relied on the immunoSEQ multiplex PCR assay. Sourced from immuneACCESS, this table was stored by TCRdb with only in-frame sequences that have V and J called. A share of the clones is absent; for the studies checked, an unresolved V gene accounts for under half, and the remainder has no known explanation. The sample table contains 100,000 or so clones; only one count was recorded for approximately 96% of them. Roughly 0.24% of the sample comes from the top ten. This sample is drawn from a study of technical replicates of blood from a few donors (dated by TCRdb to 2015 to 2018). The CDR3 sequence holds 15 residues, the cysteine and phenylalanine included. The DNA shown is the 45-base CDR3, in frame from base 1. CDR1 LGHNA and CDR2 YNFKEQ are derived from the germline V gene. V loses 3 bases of germline sequence and J loses 4 bases, and the interval between the two ends is 15 bases.

The chain is assembled from TRBV4-2 and TRBJ1-1; possibly the D gene is TRBD1, per 5 matching bases. The origin of this receptor is a human donor in good health. Sequenced input: T cells isolated from PBMCs. CDR3 protein: CASSQARTRVTEAFF. The DNA sequence is given as TGTGCCAGCAGCCAGGCTCGGACAAGGGTCACTGAAGCTTTCTTT.